The 11 T cell receptor beta chains below were found in one sample sequenced in a study of blood T cell repertoires in COVID-19. TCRdb's table, derived via immunoSEQ multiplex PCR, lists solely in-frame clones and lacks some. Of over 80,000 clones listed, about nine tenths are singletons. Sequencing used peripheral blood. All receptors derive from a man aged 45-60 years with acute or convalescent COVID-19.

CDR3 residues: CATSRIGGDGQPQHF. DNA for the CDR3: TGTGCCACCAGCAGAATAGGAGGGGATGGCCAGCCCCAGCATTTT. The chain employs TRBV15 and TRBJ1-5, with D maybe TRBD1 (5 bases). The ends were cut back, 2 bases at V and 7 bases at J, with 15 bases in the middle. The CDR3 runs 15 residues. In germline, CDR1 is LNHNV, CDR2 YYDKDF (reference sequence). Using reference TRBV15 and TRBJ1-5 for the parts outside the CDR3, the full variable domain is DAMVIQNPRYQVTQFGKPVTLSCSQTLNHNVMYWYQQKSSQAPKLLFHYYDKDFNNEADTPDNFQSRRPNTSFCFLDIRSPGLGDTAMYLCATSRIGGDGQPQHFGDGTRLSIL.

The gene calls are TRBV6-2 or TRBV6-3 and TRBJ1-5; 7 bases line up with TRBD1. CDR3 length equals 15 residues. The V gene end was trimmed by 1 base and the J gene end by 3 bases; junction bases not matched to a gene: 3. Germline V lookup: CDR1 MNHEY, CDR2 SVGEGT. This CDR3 reads CASSYLGGPNQPQHF. The CDR3 DNA is TGTGCCAGCAGTTACTTAGGGGGCCCCAATCAGCCCCAGCATTTT.

This chain links TRBV27 with TRBJ2-2, with 7 bases lining up with TRBD2. Germline V gives CDR1 MNHEY, CDR2 SMNVEV (reference sequence). This CDR3 spans 14 amino acids. The CDR3: CAYLSGEGTGELFF. The DNA for the CDR3 is TGTGCGTATCTGTCGGGGGAGGGGACCGGGGAGCTGTTTTTT.

The chain uses TRBV20-1 and TRBJ1-2, with unresolved D. CDR1 is DFQATT, CDR2 SNEGSKA, per germline (reference sequence). Trimming stripped 6 bases from V and 8 bases from J, with 16 bases between. This CDR3 spans 12 amino acids. The CDR3 loop reads CSASTGVEGYTF. CDR3 nucleotide sequence: TGCAGTGCCAGTACGGGTGTAGAGGGCTACACCTTC.

The chain has TRBV5-6 and TRBJ2-7; D call uncertain. The V gene's germline CDR1 is SGHDT and CDR2 YYEEEE. Trimming left V 0 bases short and J 3 bases short, with 7 bases between. The CDR3 consists of 13 residues. In DNA, the CDR3 is TGTGCCAGCAGCTTGGTCCAGAACTACGAGCAGTACTTC. Protein product: CASSLVQNYEQYF.

This sequence joins TRBV7-9 and TRBJ2-5; 11 nucleotides line up with TRBD1. The CDR3 has 15 amino acids. Germline CDR1 reads SEHNR; CDR2 reads FQNEAQ (reference sequence). With 5 bases clipped from V and 5 bases from J, the junction kept 7 bases outside the gene matches. CDR3 nucleotide sequence: TGTGCCAGCAGCCTCGGACAGGGGGCGCGGGAGACCCAGTACTTC. Amino acid sequence: CASSLGQGARETQYF. Full variable domain (rest looked up from reference TRBV7-9 and TRBJ2-5): DTGVSQNPRHKITKRGQNVTFRCDPISEHNRLYWYRQTLGQGPEFLTYFQNEAQLEKSRLLSDRFSAERPKGSFSTLEIQRTEQGDSAMYLCASSLGQGARETQYFGPGTRLLVL.

The V call is TRBV6-5, the J call TRBJ1-3, with D possibly being TRBD1 (5 bases). Germline V gene data show CDR1 as MNHEY and CDR2 as SVGAGI. This CDR3 has 14 residues. Trimming pared 6 bases from V and 0 bases from J, leaving 9 bases between. CDR3 sequence reads: CASSPGGSGNTIYF. The CDR3 bases are TGTGCCAGCAGCCCGGGGGGCTCTGGAAACACCATATATTTT.

This chain links TRBV4-2 with TRBJ2-7, with 10 positions matching TRBD2. With 3 bases clipped from V and 3 bases from J, the junction kept 17 bases outside the gene matches. Germline values: CDR1 LGHNA, CDR2 YNFKEQ. This CDR3 region has 19 residues. The CDR3 region is CASSHNPGLAIAGGYEQYF. CDR3 coding DNA: TGTGCCAGCAGCCACAACCCGGGACTAGCTATAGCGGGGGGCTACGAGCAGTACTTC.

The V call is TRBV6-5, the J call TRBJ1-1, with 8 nucleotides matching TRBD1. Trimming took 6 bases from V and 5 from J; bases not matched to a gene: 5. CDR3 size: 13 residues. Germline V gene data show CDR1 as MNHEY and CDR2 as SVGAGI. Here the CDR3 reads CASRDRVGTEAFF. Here the CDR3 DNA reads TGTGCCAGCAGGGACAGGGTGGGTACTGAAGCTTTCTTT.

The V gene is TRBV19, the J gene TRBJ1-3; 7 bases are shared with TRBD1. With V trimmed by 6 bases and J by 0 bases, 11 bases remained unmatched. This CDR3 has 17 amino acids. Germline CDR1 LNHDA, CDR2 SQIVND (reference sequence). Here the CDR3 DNA reads TGTGCCAGTAGGACAGGGACCCAATCCTACTCTGGAAACACCATATATTTT. Its translation is CASRTGTQSYSGNTIYF.

The chain employs TRBV5-1 and TRBJ2-7; no clear D. Germline V CDR1 and CDR2: SGHRS, YFSETQ. This CDR3 has 15 residues. With 0 bases removed from V and 0 bases from J, the gap between germline ends came to 10 bases. CDR3 nucleotides: TGCGCCAGCAGCTTGGACACTATTAGCTCCTACGAGCAGTACTTC. Translating gives CASSLDTISSYEQYF.